A single TCR beta chain is shown here with its context. The target antigen is unknown. The junction differs from germline at one of its ends, possibly a read error. Other nucleotide sequences from this sample produce the same CDR3. CDR3 length equals 14 residues. Germline assignment: CDR1 LGHNA and CDR2 YNFKEQ. This specimen comes from a study of T cells in localized non-small cell lung cancer. TCRdb's table, derived via immunoSEQ multiplex PCR, lists solely in-frame clones and lacks some. The top ten hold approximately 1.2% of the sample, which has over 65,000 clones, roughly 83% seen once. Overall study findings and caveats: With higher T cell density in blood came longer overall survival. There was higher T cell clonality in uninvolved adjacent lung than in tumor, and it was highest there. Appearing in adjacent lung were a median roughly 57 of the top 100 tumor clones. Owing to sequencing of a solitary tumor region, heterogeneity cannot be discounted.

The chain employs TRBV4-2 and TRBJ2-1; D possibly matches TRBD1 or TRBD2 (5 bases each). This receptor was taken from a female donor at least 60 years old with stage I lung adenocarcinoma. Source: peripheral blood, taken before any cancer treatment. The CDR3 loop is CASSQGTKYNEQFF. Written as DNA, the CDR3 is TGTGCCAGTAGCCAAGGGACCAAGTACAATGAGCAGTTCTTC.